What follows are 16 T cell receptor beta chains derived from one specimen sequenced in a study of vaccination effects on CD4 cells after COVID-19. The repertoire was sequenced with immunoSEQ multiplex PCR; TCRdb's copy has only in-frame clones and lacks some. The table includes about 22,000 clones, 60% to 75% detected once. Sequencing was preceded by expansion of antigen-specific CD4+ T cells with viral peptide pools in the ViraFEST assay. Between days 10 and 11 of culture, CD4+ T cells were separated out. BNT162b2 vaccine or mRNA-1273 vaccine was given to participants in two doses. Which antigens these TCRs recognize remains unknown. This sample comprised CD4+ T cells from PBMCs cultured with HCoV-NL63 spike peptides, obtained after COVID-19 vaccination. These TCRs come from a human donor who received a COVID-19 vaccine.

The rearrangement joins TRBV6-5 to TRBJ1-2, with TRBD1 as a possible D gene (5 bases). V lost 3 bases and J 7 bases, leaving 15 bases between the germline ends. CDR3 length equals 14 residues. The germline gives CDR1 MNHEY, CDR2 SVGAGI. Written as DNA, the CDR3 is TGTGCCAGCAGTTATCAGGGCCTAACTTTTGGCTACACCTTC. This encodes CASSYQGLTFGYTF.

This clone was detected only a few times. This sequence joins TRBV5-6 and TRBJ2-4; D is ambiguous. CDR1 is SGHDT, CDR2 YYEEEE, per germline. Trimming shortened V by 1 base and J by 1 base, and 6 bases separated the two germline ends. This CDR3 has 14 amino acids. The CDR3 protein is CASSLRQAKNIQYF. CDR3 sequence (DNA): TGTGCCAGCAGCTTGCGGCAGGCCAAAAACATTCAGTACTTC.

This rearrangement joins TRBV6-5 to TRBJ1-2, with D uncertain. The germline gives CDR1 MNHEY, CDR2 SVGAGI. The CDR3 contains 13 residues. Trimming took 2 bases from V and 10 from J, leaving 14 bases between them. CDR3 sequence reads: CASSYGLTSSYTF. CDR3 nucleotide sequence: TGTGCCAGCAGTTACGGCCTAACTTCGTCCTACACCTTC.

V usage is TRBV30 and J usage is TRBJ1-4, with D possibly TRBD1 on 5 matching bases. The germline V gene has CDR1 GTSNPN and CDR2 SVGIG (reference sequence). Trimming took off 1 base at V and 8 bases at J, with 8 bases between the two ends. This CDR3 has 12 residues. The CDR3 nucleotides are TGTGCCTGGAGTGGGGGGTCGGAAAAACTGTTTTTT. Residues: CAWSGGSEKLFF.

V is TRBV5-1 and J is TRBJ2-1; D gene uncertain. CDR3 length: 12 amino acids. From germline, CDR1 is SGHRS and CDR2 YFSETQ. V lost 4 bases and J 4 bases, leaving 6 bases between the germline ends. CDR3 nucleotides: TGCGCCAGCAGCCTGATTTACAATGAGCAGTTCTTC. Its protein is CASSLIYNEQFF.

Turning to this clone: One end of the junction is discordant with germline, which a read error may explain. The J gene is TRBJ2-5, the V gene TRBV6-5; 8 bases map to TRBD1. CDR3 length equals 11 residues. CDR1 is MNHEY and CDR2 is SVGAGI in the germline V gene. This CDR3 is CVSRQGETQYF. CDR3 DNA sequence: TGTGTCAGCAGACAGGGGGAGACCCAGTACTTC.

The chain uses TRBV7-2 and TRBJ1-3; TRBD1 matches at 9 bases. The germline V gene has CDR1 SGHTA and CDR2 FQGNSA. V lost 5 bases and J lost 2; bases outside the gene matches: 1. This CDR3 is 14 amino acids long. The CDR3 bases are TGTGCCAGCAGCAGGGACAGGGCTGGAAACACCATATATTTT. This translates into CASSRDRAGNTIYF.

This sequence joins TRBV7-9 and TRBJ1-5; 9 bases are a match to TRBD1. The CDR3 runs to 16 residues. Per germline, CDR1 SEHNR and CDR2 FQNEAQ (reference sequence). V shed 6 bases and J 1 base; nucleotides not matched to a gene: 7. CDR3 DNA: TGTGCCAGCAGTCCTACAGGGGGCAGAAGCAATCAGCCCCAGCATTTT. This codes for CASSPTGGRSNQPQHF.

J is TRBJ2-1 and V is TRBV7-9; 13 bases are a match to TRBD2. J lost 7 bases, V lost 5 bases, and 5 bases had no gene match. The CDR3 spans 15 residues. Germline V gene data show CDR1 as SEHNR and CDR2 as FQNEAQ (reference sequence). CDR3 nucleotide sequence: TGTGCCAGCAGCGTACTAGCGGGGGGGGATAATGAGCAGTTCTTC. It translates to CASSVLAGGDNEQFF.

The rearrangement joins TRBV18 to TRBJ2-7; TRBD2 aligns across 10 bases. From germline, CDR1 is KGHSH and CDR2 LQKENI. This CDR3 region has 16 residues. V was clipped by 1 base and J by 0 bases; unmatched bases: 3. The CDR3 region has the DNA TGTGCCAGCTCACCACTTAGCGGGGGGACCTCCTACGAGCAGTACTTC. Amino acid sequence: CASSPLSGGTSYEQYF.

The genes are TRBV5-1 and TRBJ1-1; 8 bases are shared with TRBD1. The germline V gene encodes CDR1 SGHRS and CDR2 YFSETQ. CDR3 length: 15 residues. The ends lost 2 bases at V and 0 bases at J; junction bases unmatched: 3. CDR3 in amino acids: CASSLGTGMNTEAFF. CDR3 coding DNA: TGCGCCAGCAGCTTAGGGACAGGAATGAACACTGAAGCTTTCTTT.

The chain employs TRBV5-1 and TRBJ2-3; TRBD2 agrees at 10 bases. The CDR3 covers 15 residues. J lost 3 bases, V lost 1 base, and 2 bases had no gene match. Germline CDR1 is SGHRS and CDR2 is YFSETQ. The chain's CDR3 is CASSLTSGVTDTQYF. The CDR3 nucleotides read TGCGCCAGCAGCTTGACTAGCGGGGTTACAGATACGCAGTATTTT.

The count of this clone is one. The rearrangement joins TRBV2 to TRBJ2-3; 10 bases line up with TRBD2. Germline V gene lookup returns CDR1 SNHLY and CDR2 FYNNEI. After removal of 4 bases from V and 2 bases from J, the junction contained 6 bases not matched to a gene. This CDR3 spans 16 amino acids. The CDR3: CASSGSSGGFTDTQYF. The CDR3 bases are TGTGCCAGCAGTGGGAGTAGCGGGGGGTTCACAGATACGCAGTATTTT.

V gene TRBV1 combines with J gene TRBJ1-1; TRBD1 is the table's D call, not checked against the DNA. TRBV1 is designated a pseudogene. The CDR3 sequence is 10 residues long. As DNA, the CDR3 is TGCACCAGCAGGGGACATGAAGCTTTCTTT. It specifies CTSRGHEAFF.

In this sample, this clone turned up once. The chain links TRBV20-1 to TRBJ2-5; maybe TRBD2 (6 bases). The V and J ends lost 3 bases and 3 bases respectively, with 8 bases between them. This CDR3 is 12 amino acids long. Germline CDR1 reads DFQATT; CDR2 reads SNEGSKA (reference sequence). Here the CDR3 DNA reads TGCAGTGCTAGTGGAGGGGAAGAGACCCAGTACTTC. Its translation is CSASGGEETQYF.

This clone was seen a few times. The chain employs TRBV6-6 and TRBJ2-3; weak D call: TRBD2 (6 bases). CDR1 MNHNY and CDR2 SVGAGI come from the germline V gene (reference sequence). Trimming took 4 bases from V and 5 from J, leaving 16 bases between them. This CDR3 is built from 15 residues. Here the CDR3 reads CASSFRGAVLDTQYF. The CDR3 bases are TGTGCCAGCAGTTTCCGCGGGGCCGTTTTAGATACGCAGTATTTT.